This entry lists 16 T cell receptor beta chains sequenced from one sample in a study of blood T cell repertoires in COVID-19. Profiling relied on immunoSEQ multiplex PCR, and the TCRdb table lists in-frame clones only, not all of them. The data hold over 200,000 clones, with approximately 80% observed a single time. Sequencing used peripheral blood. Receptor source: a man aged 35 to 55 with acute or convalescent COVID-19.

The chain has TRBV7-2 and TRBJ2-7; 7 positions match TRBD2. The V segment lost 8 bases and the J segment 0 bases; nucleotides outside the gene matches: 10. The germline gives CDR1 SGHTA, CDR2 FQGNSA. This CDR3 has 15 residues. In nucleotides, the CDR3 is TGTGCCAGCGCACTTTCGGGCGGGAGCTCCTACGAGCAGTACTTC. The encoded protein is CASALSGGSSYEQYF.

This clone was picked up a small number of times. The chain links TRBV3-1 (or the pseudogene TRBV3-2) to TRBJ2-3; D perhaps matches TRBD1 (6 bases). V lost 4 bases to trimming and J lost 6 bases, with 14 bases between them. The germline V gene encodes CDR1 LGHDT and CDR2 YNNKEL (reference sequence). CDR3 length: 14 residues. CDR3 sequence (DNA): TGTGCCAGCAGCCCTTTGGCTCAGGGGGATACGCAGTATTTT. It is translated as CASSPLAQGDTQYF.

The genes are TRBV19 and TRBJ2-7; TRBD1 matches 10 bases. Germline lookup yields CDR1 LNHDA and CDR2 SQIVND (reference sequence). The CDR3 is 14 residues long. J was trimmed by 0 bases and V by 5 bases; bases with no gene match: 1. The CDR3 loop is CASSGTGDSYEQYF. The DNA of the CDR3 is TGTGCCAGTAGTGGGACAGGGGACTCCTACGAGCAGTACTTC.

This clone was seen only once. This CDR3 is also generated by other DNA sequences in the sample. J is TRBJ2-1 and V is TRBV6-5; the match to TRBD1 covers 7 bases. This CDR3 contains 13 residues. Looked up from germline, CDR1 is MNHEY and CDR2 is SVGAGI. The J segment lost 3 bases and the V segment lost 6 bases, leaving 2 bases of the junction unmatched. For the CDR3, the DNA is TGTGCCAGCAGCCGGGACAGCTACAATGAGCAGTTCTTC. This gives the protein CASSRDSYNEQFF.

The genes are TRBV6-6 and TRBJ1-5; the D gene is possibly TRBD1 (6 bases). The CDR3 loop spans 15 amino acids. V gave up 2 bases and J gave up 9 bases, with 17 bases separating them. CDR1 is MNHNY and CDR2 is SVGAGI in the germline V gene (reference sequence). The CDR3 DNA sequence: TGTGCCAGCAGTTACGGGACACCGGGTTTGTGGCCCCAGCATTTT. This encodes CASSYGTPGLWPQHF.

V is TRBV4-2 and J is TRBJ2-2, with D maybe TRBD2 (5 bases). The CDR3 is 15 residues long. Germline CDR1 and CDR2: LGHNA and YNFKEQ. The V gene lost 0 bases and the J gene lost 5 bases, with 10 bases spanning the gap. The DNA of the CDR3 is TGTGCCAGCAGCCAAGAAAGACGGGGAACCGGGGAGCTGTTTTTT. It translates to CASSQERRGTGELFF.

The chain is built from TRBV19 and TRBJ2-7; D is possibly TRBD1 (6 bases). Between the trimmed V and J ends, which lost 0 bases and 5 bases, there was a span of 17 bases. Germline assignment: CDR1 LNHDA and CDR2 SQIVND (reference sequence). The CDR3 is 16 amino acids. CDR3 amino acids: CASSIDSARGSDEQYF. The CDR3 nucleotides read TGTGCCAGTAGTATAGATTCGGCCAGGGGAAGCGACGAGCAGTACTTC.

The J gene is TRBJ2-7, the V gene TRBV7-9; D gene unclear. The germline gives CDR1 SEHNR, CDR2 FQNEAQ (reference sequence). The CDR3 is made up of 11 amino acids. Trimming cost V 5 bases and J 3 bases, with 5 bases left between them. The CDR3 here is CASSPVYEQYF. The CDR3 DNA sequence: TGTGCCAGCAGCCCCGTCTACGAGCAGTACTTC. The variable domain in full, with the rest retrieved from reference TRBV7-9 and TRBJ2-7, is DTGVSQNPRHKITKRGQNVTFRCDPISEHNRLYWYRQTLGQGPEFLTYFQNEAQLEKSRLLSDRFSAERPKGSFSTLEIQRTEQGDSAMYLCASSPVYEQYFGPGTRLTVT.

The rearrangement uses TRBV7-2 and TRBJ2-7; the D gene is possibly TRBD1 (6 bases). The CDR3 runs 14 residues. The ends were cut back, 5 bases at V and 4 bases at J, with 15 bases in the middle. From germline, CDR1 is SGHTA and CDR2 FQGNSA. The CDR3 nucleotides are TGTGCCAGCAGCCGGTTGGGGACATTTTACGAGCAGTACTTC. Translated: CASSRLGTFYEQYF.

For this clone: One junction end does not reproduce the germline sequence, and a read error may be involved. The CDR3 nucleotides read TGTGTCAGTAGTGTCGGGGGATCCTCTGGAAACACCATATATTTT. Translated: CVSSVGGSSGNTIYF. The chain carries TRBV19 and TRBJ1-3; possibly TRBD1 for D (5 bases). The germline gives CDR1 LNHDA, CDR2 SQIVND (reference sequence). The CDR3 is 15 amino acids.

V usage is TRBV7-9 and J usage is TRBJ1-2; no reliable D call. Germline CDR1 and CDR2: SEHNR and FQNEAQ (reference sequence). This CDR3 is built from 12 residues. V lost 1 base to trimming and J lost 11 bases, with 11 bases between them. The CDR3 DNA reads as TGTGCCAGCAGCTTAGACAGAACGGGGTACACCTTC. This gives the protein CASSLDRTGYTF.

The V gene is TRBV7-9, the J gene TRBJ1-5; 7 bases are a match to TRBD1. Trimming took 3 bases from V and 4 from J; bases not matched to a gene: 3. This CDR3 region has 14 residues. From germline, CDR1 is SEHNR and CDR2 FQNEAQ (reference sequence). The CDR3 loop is CASSFGDRNQPQHF. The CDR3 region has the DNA TGTGCCAGCAGCTTCGGGGACAGAAATCAGCCCCAGCATTTT.

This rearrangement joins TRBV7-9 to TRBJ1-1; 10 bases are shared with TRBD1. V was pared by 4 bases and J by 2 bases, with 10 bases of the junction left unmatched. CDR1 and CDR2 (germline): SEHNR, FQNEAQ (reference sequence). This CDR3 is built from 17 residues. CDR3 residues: CASSSTGTGEGNTEAFF. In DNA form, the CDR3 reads TGTGCCAGCAGCTCAACCGGGACAGGGGAGGGTAACACTGAAGCTTTCTTT.

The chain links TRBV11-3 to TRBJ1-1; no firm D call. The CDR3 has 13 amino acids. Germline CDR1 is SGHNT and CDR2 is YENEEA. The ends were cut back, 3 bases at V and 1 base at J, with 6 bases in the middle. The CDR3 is CASSFVPNTEAFF. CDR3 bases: TGTGCCAGCAGCTTCGTTCCGAACACTGAAGCTTTCTTT.

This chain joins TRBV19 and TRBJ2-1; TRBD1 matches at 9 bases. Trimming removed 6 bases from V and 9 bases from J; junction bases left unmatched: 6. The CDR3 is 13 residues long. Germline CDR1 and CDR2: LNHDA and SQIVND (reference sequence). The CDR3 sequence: CASRTNRGREQFF. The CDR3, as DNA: TGTGCCAGTAGAACTAACAGGGGGCGTGAGCAGTTCTTC.

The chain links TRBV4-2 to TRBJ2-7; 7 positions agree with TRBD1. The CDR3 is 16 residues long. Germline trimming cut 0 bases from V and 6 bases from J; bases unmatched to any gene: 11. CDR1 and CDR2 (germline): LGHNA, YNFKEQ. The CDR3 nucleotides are TGTGCCAGCAGCCAAGATATCGCAGTGGGACAGACCGAGCAGTACTTC. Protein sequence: CASSQDIAVGQTEQYF.